The rows below give T cell receptor beta chains drawn from one sample of a study. One entry per CDR3 protein, called by TCRdb with MiXCR from the RT-PCR reads. The sample lists about 680,000 distinct CDR3 sequences, 14% seen once, with 3.6% in the top ten. The sequencing sample was made of memory CD4+ T cells from blood. These receptors were collected from a female donor in good health, serving as a healthy control. CDR3s leave out the opening cysteine and the closing phenylalanine or tryptophan. Each record gives: J gene, CDR3 length, V gene, D gene, CDR3 protein. The D gene is left open where the match is weak.

>TRBJ2-1|13|TRBV7-2|.
ASSTTAQKANEQF
>TRBJ1-5|14|TRBV5-6|.
ASSLLGREKDQPQH
>TRBJ1-3|11|TRBV6-5|.
ASNRGKGNTIY
>TRBJ1-1|11|TRBV20-1|.
SARDLTRVGAF
>TRBJ2-1|13|TRBV7-9|TRBD1
ASHPGQALYNEQF
>TRBJ2-1|13|TRBV4-3|.
ASSQDLTGYNEQF
>TRBJ2-7|12|TRBV3-1|TRBD2
ASSRSGSPYEQY
>TRBJ2-2|15|TRBV4-3|TRBD1
ASSPDSGQRNTGELF
>TRBJ2-7|11|TRBV12-3/TRBV12-4|.
ASRSGAAYEQY
>TRBJ2-5|13|TRBV6-8|TRBD2
ASSQRWGGQETQY
>TRBJ2-7|13|TRBV5-1|TRBD1
ASSGDRGLAYEQY
>TRBJ1-4|13|TRBV24-1|TRBD1
ATSDSTGTGEKLF
>TRBJ2-5|14|TRBV28|.
ASSRQVQTGQETQY
>TRBJ1-2|15|TRBV20-1|TRBD1
SARVGQGAFRGYGYT
>TRBJ1-5|13|TRBV20-1|.
SASPVAEKNQPQH
>TRBJ2-5|11|TRBV20-1|TRBD2
SAGGTSGHPQY
>TRBJ2-3|18|TRBV9|TRBD2
ASSVAGTSGGGERTDTQY
>TRBJ2-7|12|TRBV9|.
ASSARQESYEQY
>TRBJ2-7|12|TRBV6-2/TRBV6-3|TRBD1
ASRDPGQGGEQY
>TRBJ1-4|12|TRBV20-1|.
SARDLQGVEKLF
>TRBJ2-5|11|TRBV9|TRBD1
ASSPTGLGTQY
>TRBJ2-3|11|TRBV9|.
ASSGVGTDTQY
>TRBJ1-3|13|TRBV4-1|.
ASSQDHVAGNTIY
>TRBJ2-5|11|TRBV20-1|.
SARRLPQETQY
>TRBJ2-7|13|TRBV4-2|.
ASSQGSGGAYEQY
>TRBJ1-3|11|TRBV29-1|.
SADGSSGNTIY
>TRBJ1-1|12|TRBV5-6|.
ASSAQSMNTEAF
>TRBJ1-1|10|TRBV30|TRBD1
AWSVIRGGAF
>TRBJ2-1|15|TRBV20-1|TRBD2
SARALVGLAEKGEQF
>TRBJ2-2|13|TRBV7-9|.
ASSFATSFTGELF
>TRBJ2-2|14|TRBV7-2|TRBD1
ASSLATGANTGELF
>TRBJ2-7|10|TRBV20-1|.
SAREEYYEQY
>TRBJ2-2|14|TRBV6-2/TRBV6-3|TRBD1
AGSSSGTGIAGELF
>TRBJ1-6|14|TRBV6-5|.
ASSYSINRETSPLH
>TRBJ2-3|15|TRBV9|TRBD2
ASSSLERELSTDTQY
>TRBJ2-7|11|TRBV12-3/TRBV12-4|.
ASSLVSLYEQY
>TRBJ1-3|13|TRBV12-3/TRBV12-4|.
ASSSWTEAGNTIY
>TRBJ1-5|14|TRBV4-2|.
ASSHGGGRGNQPQH
>TRBJ2-7|10|TRBV12-3/TRBV12-4|.
ASSLERYEQY
>TRBJ2-7|14|TRBV7-3|.
ASSVDAGRYTYEQY
>TRBJ2-5|11|TRBV24-1|.
ATSVGREETQY
>TRBJ2-5|13|TRBV18|.
ASSPDGDFQETQY
>TRBJ2-7|14|TRBV4-1|.
ASSQDDRQGQGEQY
>TRBJ2-3|11|TRBV10-3|.
ASRQANTDTQY
>TRBJ2-5|12|TRBV27|.
ASSPTASGGTQY
>TRBJ2-3|12|TRBV7-2|.
ASSYLLEPNTQY
>TRBJ2-7|15|TRBV21-1|.
ASSKGAPRDRVPEQY
>TRBJ1-5|13|TRBV20-1|.
SASWAGRNNQPQH